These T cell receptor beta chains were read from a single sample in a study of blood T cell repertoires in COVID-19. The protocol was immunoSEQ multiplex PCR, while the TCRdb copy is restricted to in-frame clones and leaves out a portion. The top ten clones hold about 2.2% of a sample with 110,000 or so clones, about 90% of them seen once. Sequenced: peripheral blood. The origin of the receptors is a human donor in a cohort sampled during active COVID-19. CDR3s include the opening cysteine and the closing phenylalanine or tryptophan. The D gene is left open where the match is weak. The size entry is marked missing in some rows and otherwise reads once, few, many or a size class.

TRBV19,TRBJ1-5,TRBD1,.,TGTGCCAGTAGTATAGATCCGAGGGACAGCACGTATCAGCCCCAGCATTTT,CASSIDPRDSTYQPQHF
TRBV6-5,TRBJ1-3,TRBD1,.,TGTGCCAGCAGCCTCAGGGGGTTCGGAAACACCATATATTTT,CASSLRGFGNTIYF
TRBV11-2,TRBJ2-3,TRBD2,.,TGTGCCAGCAGCCCCCAGAAGGAGAGCGGGAGGGCCCCAGATACGCAGTATTTT,CASSPQKESGRAPDTQYF
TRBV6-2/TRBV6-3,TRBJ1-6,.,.,TGTGCCAGCAGTTACGGCAACGATCGTAATTCACCCCTCCACTTT,CASSYGNDRNSPLHF
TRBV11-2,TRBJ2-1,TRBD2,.,TGTGCCAGCAGCTTAGATCCCCTAGCGGGGGGCTATTCCTACAATGAGCAGTTCTTC,CASSLDPLAGGYSYNEQFF
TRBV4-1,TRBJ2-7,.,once,TGCGCCAGCAGCCAAGCGCGGAGTTACGAGCAGTACTTC,CASSQARSYEQYF
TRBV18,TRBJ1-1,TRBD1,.,TGTGCCAGCTCACCCCGAGGACAGGGCTTCATGAACACTGAAGCTTTCTTT,CASSPRGQGFMNTEAFF
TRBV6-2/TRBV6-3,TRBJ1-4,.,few,TGTGCCAGCAGTTTAACAGGGCGGCGGACTAATGAAAAACTGTTTTTT,CASSLTGRRTNEKLFF
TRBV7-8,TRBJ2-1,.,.,TGTGCCAGCAGCTTTATGAGGTTCGGGGGCTCCTACAATGAGCAGTTCTTC,CASSFMRFGGSYNEQFF
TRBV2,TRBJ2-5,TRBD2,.,TGTGCCAGCAGCCGGGGACTAGCGGAAGAGACCCAGTACTTC,CASSRGLAEETQYF
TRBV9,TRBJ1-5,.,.,TGTGCCAGCAGCGTAGGCGGGGGCGCAAGCCAGCCCCAGCATTTT,CASSVGGGASQPQHF
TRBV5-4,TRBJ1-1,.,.,TGTGCCAGCAGCTTGGCCGGGGTCGGTTTCACTGAAGCTTTCTTT,CASSLAGVGFTEAFF
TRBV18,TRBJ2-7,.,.,TGTGCCAGCTCACCACCCGCCGGGTTCGAGCAGTACTTC,CASSPPAGFEQYF
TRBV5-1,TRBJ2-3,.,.,TGCGCCAGCAGCTTGGGCGGGGTCACAGATACGCAGTATTTT,CASSLGGVTDTQYF
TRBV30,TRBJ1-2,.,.,TGTGCCTGGGCAGACTCAGACTACTATGGCTACACCTTC,CAWADSDYYGYTF
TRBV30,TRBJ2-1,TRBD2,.,TGTGCCTGGAGTATACCCCGTCCGGGACTAGCGGGAACGTACAATGAGCAGTTCTTC,CAWSIPRPGLAGTYNEQFF
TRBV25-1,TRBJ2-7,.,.,TGTGCCAGCAGAAGTACTTACTACGAGCAGTACTTC,CASRSTYYEQYF
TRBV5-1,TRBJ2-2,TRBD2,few,TGCGCCAGCAGTATAGCGGGACTAGGCGCCGGGGAGCTGTTTTTT,CASSIAGLGAGELFF
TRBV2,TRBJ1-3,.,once,TGTGCCAGCAGGCAGGACAGTGGAAACACCATATATTTT,CASRQDSGNTIYF
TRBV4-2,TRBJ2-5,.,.,TGTGCCAGCAGCCAGGATACAGGGGGGGCAGAGACCCAGTACTTC,CASSQDTGGAETQYF
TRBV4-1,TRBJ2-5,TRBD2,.,TGCGCCAGCAGCCAAGATGAGCGGGGGGCCCTTTCTACCCAGTACTTC,CASSQDERGALSTQYF
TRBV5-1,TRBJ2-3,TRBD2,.,TGCGCCAGCAGCTTGGAAGCTAGCGGGGGAGAGGATACGCAGTATTTT,CASSLEASGGEDTQYF
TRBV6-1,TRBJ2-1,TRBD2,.,TGTGCCAGCAGTGAAACTTTTAGCGGGAGGGACTCCTACAATGAGCAGTTCTTC,CASSETFSGRDSYNEQFF
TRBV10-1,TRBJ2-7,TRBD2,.,TGCGCCAGCAGTGCAGCCGGGACTAGCGGGAGGTACGAGCAGTACTTC,CASSAAGTSGRYEQYF
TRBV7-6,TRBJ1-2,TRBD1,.,TGTGCCAGCAGTCCCGGGACAGGGGTAGCTAACTATGGCTACACCTTC,CASSPGTGVANYGYTF
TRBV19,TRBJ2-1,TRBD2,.,TGTGCCAGTGGAACTGGACTAGCGGGTTACTCCTACAATGAGCAGTTCTTC,CASGTGLAGYSYNEQFF
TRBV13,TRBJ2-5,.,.,TGTGCCAGCAGCCGCGGGTGGCGGCCGGGGGAGACCCAGTACTTC,CASSRGWRPGETQYF
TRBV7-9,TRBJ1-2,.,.,TGTGCCAGCAGCTTGTACAGGGACGAGGAAAATGGCTACACCTTC,CASSLYRDEENGYTF
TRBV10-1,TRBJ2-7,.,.,TGCGCCAGCTCTGACAGCCGCTACGAGCAGTACTTC,CASSDSRYEQYF
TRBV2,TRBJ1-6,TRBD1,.,TGTGCCAGCAGAGGGACAGCTCTTAATTCACCCCTCCACTTT,CASRGTALNSPLHF
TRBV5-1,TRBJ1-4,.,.,TGCGCCAGCAGCTTGGACCTAGGAAGGAAAAAACTGTTTTTT,CASSLDLGRKKLFF
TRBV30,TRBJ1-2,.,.,TGTGCCTGGAAACCGCAGGCCGGCTATGGCTACACCTTC,CAWKPQAGYGYTF
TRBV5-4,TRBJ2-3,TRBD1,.,TGTGCCAGCAGCTTGGAACAGGGGTCAGATACGCAGTATTTT,CASSLEQGSDTQYF
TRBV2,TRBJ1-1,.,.,TGTGCCTCCCAAACATCCTTCATGAACACTGAAGCTTTCTTT,CASQTSFMNTEAFF
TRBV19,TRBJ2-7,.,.,TGTGCCAGTAGCAGGTCAGGGGTGTACGAGCAGTACTTC,CASSRSGVYEQYF
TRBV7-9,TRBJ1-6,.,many,TGTGCCAGCAGCTTAGCCCAGGGGTCTAGTTCACCCCTCCACTTT,CASSLAQGSSSPLHF
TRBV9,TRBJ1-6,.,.,TGTGCCAGCAGCGTAGGCCCCTCCAGGGTTGACTCACCCCTCCACTTT,CASSVGPSRVDSPLHF
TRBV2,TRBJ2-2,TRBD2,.,TGTGCCAGCACCCGAAGGGCTAGCGGGAGGATGAACACCGGGGAGCTGTTTTTT,CASTRRASGRMNTGELFF
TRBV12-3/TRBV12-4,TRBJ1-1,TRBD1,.,TGTGCCAGCAGTCGCCGGGACAGGGGAGAAGCTTTCTTT,CASSRRDRGEAFF
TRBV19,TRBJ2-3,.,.,TGTGCCAGTAGTCCCGCGAACACAGATACGCAGTATTTT,CASSPANTDTQYF
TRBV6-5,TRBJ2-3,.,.,TGTGCCAGCAGCCGACTGACGGGTACGCAGTATTTT,CASSRLTGTQYF
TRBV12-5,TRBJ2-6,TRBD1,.,TGTGCTAGTGGTTTGGGACAGGGTCGGGATGGGGCCAACGTCCTGACTTTC,CASGLGQGRDGANVLTF